This is a list of T cell receptor beta chains from one sample in a study of blood T cell repertoires in COVID-19. The method was immunoSEQ multiplex PCR; TCRdb's version includes in-frame clones alone and lacks a portion of them. The repertoire holds roughly 150,000 clones, with more than 70% as singletons. The source material was peripheral blood. These receptors were obtained from a man in his forties or fifties who had recovered from COVID-19. The CDR3 runs from the conserved cysteine through the conserved F or W. Fields, in order: V gene, D gene, clone size, J gene, CDR3 DNA, CDR3 protein. D genes are given only for firm matches. Rows give clone size only sometimes, using once, few, many, or a class for an expanded clone.

v_gene: TRBV18
d_gene: TRBD2
abundance: .
j_gene: TRBJ2-7
CDR3nt: TGTGCCAGCTCACCACTTACTAGCGGGGGCGAGCAGTACTTC
CDR3aa: CASSPLTSGGEQYF

v_gene: TRBV6-5
d_gene: .
abundance: .
j_gene: TRBJ1-2
CDR3nt: TGTGCCAGCAGTTATACGGGAGCTAACTATGGCTACACCTTC
CDR3aa: CASSYTGANYGYTF

v_gene: TRBV2
d_gene: TRBD1
abundance: .
j_gene: TRBJ2-3
CDR3nt: TGTGCCAGCAGTCGACAGGGTATAGGGCGGACAGATACGCAGTATTTT
CDR3aa: CASSRQGIGRTDTQYF

v_gene: TRBV5-4
d_gene: TRBD1
abundance: .
j_gene: TRBJ1-1
CDR3nt: TGTGCCAGCAGCTTGGAGGGCAGGGGGACGAACACTGAAGCTTTCTTT
CDR3aa: CASSLEGRGTNTEAFF

v_gene: TRBV15
d_gene: TRBD1
abundance: .
j_gene: TRBJ1-4
CDR3nt: TGTGCCACCAGGAGCACAGGGGGACGTGAAAAACTGTTTTTT
CDR3aa: CATRSTGGREKLFF

v_gene: TRBV6-2/TRBV6-3
d_gene: TRBD1
abundance: .
j_gene: TRBJ2-7
CDR3nt: TGTGCCAGCAGTACGAACGTGGGGACAGGGATTTACGAGCAGTACTTC
CDR3aa: CASSTNVGTGIYEQYF

v_gene: TRBV7-2
d_gene: TRBD2
abundance: .
j_gene: TRBJ2-1
CDR3nt: TGTGCCAGCAGCTTCAGGACTAGCGGGGCTGGTGAGCAGTTCTTC
CDR3aa: CASSFRTSGAGEQFF

v_gene: TRBV6-2/TRBV6-3
d_gene: .
abundance: .
j_gene: TRBJ1-2
CDR3nt: TGTGCCAGCAGTTACTCAGCGGGCCCGGGTGGCTACACCTTC
CDR3aa: CASSYSAGPGGYTF

v_gene: TRBV6-2/TRBV6-3
d_gene: .
abundance: .
j_gene: TRBJ2-1
CDR3nt: TGTGCCAGCAGTTACTCCAGCGGAAGCTCCTACAATGAGCAGTTCTTC
CDR3aa: CASSYSSGSSYNEQFF

v_gene: TRBV5-8
d_gene: .
abundance: .
j_gene: TRBJ2-7
CDR3nt: TGTGCCAGCAGCCCAGGGGAGCCCTACGAGCAGTACTTC
CDR3aa: CASSPGEPYEQYF

v_gene: TRBV5-6
d_gene: TRBD2
abundance: .
j_gene: TRBJ2-7
CDR3nt: TGTGCCAGCAGCTTAAGGACTAGCGGGACCAGAAGTGGGCAGTACTTC
CDR3aa: CASSLRTSGTRSGQYF

v_gene: TRBV7-8
d_gene: TRBD2
abundance: .
j_gene: TRBJ2-7
CDR3nt: TGTGCCAGCAGCCAACTAGCGGGGGCGAGCGAGCAGTACTTC
CDR3aa: CASSQLAGASEQYF

v_gene: TRBV14
d_gene: .
abundance: once
j_gene: TRBJ2-5
CDR3nt: TGTGCCAGCAGCCAAGTCTTACTTTCGGAGACCCAGTACTTC
CDR3aa: CASSQVLLSETQYF

v_gene: TRBV12-5
d_gene: .
abundance: once
j_gene: TRBJ2-2
CDR3nt: TGTGCTAGTGGTTTGAGTCTGGGCAGGGGAGCGAACACCGGGGAGCTGTTTTTT
CDR3aa: CASGLSLGRGANTGELFF

v_gene: TRBV5-4
d_gene: TRBD2
abundance: .
j_gene: TRBJ2-2
CDR3nt: TGTGCCAGCAGCTTTCGACCGGGACTAGCCTCCACCGGGGAGCTGTTTTTT
CDR3aa: CASSFRPGLASTGELFF

v_gene: TRBV18
d_gene: .
abundance: .
j_gene: TRBJ2-7
CDR3nt: TGTGCCAGCTCACCACGTAATGAGGGCGAGCAGTACTTC
CDR3aa: CASSPRNEGEQYF

v_gene: TRBV5-4
d_gene: .
abundance: few
j_gene: TRBJ1-2
CDR3nt: TGTGCCAGCAGCCAAGGGGGAATTGACTATGGCTACACCTTC
CDR3aa: CASSQGGIDYGYTF

v_gene: TRBV18
d_gene: .
abundance: .
j_gene: TRBJ2-5
CDR3nt: TGTGCCAGCTCACGAACACGGACACAAAACCAAGAGACCCAGTACTTC
CDR3aa: CASSRTRTQNQETQYF

v_gene: TRBV9
d_gene: TRBD1
abundance: .
j_gene: TRBJ1-2
CDR3nt: TGTGCCAGCAGCGTCTACCCGGGACAGCCACCCCAGACGGCCTTC
CDR3aa: CASSVYPGQPPQTAF

v_gene: TRBV7-8
d_gene: .
abundance: once
j_gene: TRBJ2-2
CDR3nt: TGTGCCAGCAGCTTAGCGACAGTAACCACCGGGGAGCTGTTTTTT
CDR3aa: CASSLATVTTGELFF

v_gene: TRBV7-6
d_gene: .
abundance: once
j_gene: TRBJ2-3
CDR3nt: TGTGCCAGCAGACTCACAGATACGCAGTATTTT
CDR3aa: CASRLTDTQYF

v_gene: TRBV4-1
d_gene: TRBD1
abundance: few
j_gene: TRBJ1-2
CDR3nt: TGCGCCAGCAGCCCCGCCGGCCCCGGGACAGGGACCGGCTACACCTTC
CDR3aa: CASSPAGPGTGTGYTF

v_gene: TRBV19
d_gene: .
abundance: .
j_gene: TRBJ2-3
CDR3nt: TGTGCCAGTAGTCCCCGTACAGATACGCAGTATTTT
CDR3aa: CASSPRTDTQYF

v_gene: TRBV5-1
d_gene: TRBD1
abundance: .
j_gene: TRBJ2-1
CDR3nt: TGCGCCAGCAGCTTCAAGTCGGGGACAGGGTCACATGAGCAGTTCTTC
CDR3aa: CASSFKSGTGSHEQFF

v_gene: TRBV28
d_gene: .
abundance: .
j_gene: TRBJ1-3
CDR3nt: TGTGCCAGCACCTCCGACGGGGTCCGCTCTGGAAACACCATATATTTT
CDR3aa: CASTSDGVRSGNTIYF

v_gene: TRBV6-2/TRBV6-3
d_gene: TRBD2
abundance: .
j_gene: TRBJ2-5
CDR3nt: TGTGCCAGCAGTCCCGGACTAGCAGACAGGAAAGAGACCCAGTACTTC
CDR3aa: CASSPGLADRKETQYF

v_gene: TRBV7-2
d_gene: .
abundance: .
j_gene: TRBJ1-2
CDR3nt: TGTGCCAGCAGCTCAAGGGGCGGCAGGGGATTTAGCTATGGCTACACCTTC
CDR3aa: CASSSRGGRGFSYGYTF

v_gene: TRBV5-1
d_gene: TRBD1
abundance: .
j_gene: TRBJ2-2
CDR3nt: TGCGCCAGCAGCCCGAGGGGGCGAAGCACCGGGGAGCTGTTTTTT
CDR3aa: CASSPRGRSTGELFF

v_gene: TRBV15
d_gene: TRBD2
abundance: .
j_gene: TRBJ2-3
CDR3nt: TGTGCCACCAGCAGAGGGGGCGGGAGCGCAGATACGCAGTATTTT
CDR3aa: CATSRGGGSADTQYF

v_gene: TRBV5-1
d_gene: TRBD1
abundance: .
j_gene: TRBJ1-6
CDR3nt: TGCGCCAGCAGTGAGGGACAGGGCCAATCACCCCTCCACTTT
CDR3aa: CASSEGQGQSPLHF

v_gene: TRBV29-1
d_gene: TRBD1
abundance: .
j_gene: TRBJ1-2
CDR3nt: TGCAGCGTCCGGGACAGGGGTGGAGGCTACACCTTC
CDR3aa: CSVRDRGGGYTF

v_gene: TRBV30
d_gene: .
abundance: .
j_gene: TRBJ2-7
CDR3nt: TGTGCCTGGAGTAGGAGGGCTCACGAGCAGTACTTC
CDR3aa: CAWSRRAHEQYF

v_gene: TRBV19
d_gene: .
abundance: .
j_gene: TRBJ1-5
CDR3nt: TGTGCCAGTAGCGTCAGGGGTCAGCCCCAGCATTTT
CDR3aa: CASSVRGQPQHF

v_gene: TRBV11-2
d_gene: TRBD2
abundance: .
j_gene: TRBJ2-5
CDR3nt: TGTGCCAGCAGCTTAGGCGGGGGGGCCTGGGAGACCCAGTACTTC
CDR3aa: CASSLGGGAWETQYF

v_gene: TRBV29-1
d_gene: TRBD1
abundance: .
j_gene: TRBJ2-4
CDR3nt: TGCAGCGTCGAACAGGGGGCCGGAGCCAAAAACATTCAGTACTTC
CDR3aa: CSVEQGAGAKNIQYF